The rows below give T cell receptor beta chains drawn from one sample of a study of control samples from healthy donors and cancer patients. Sequencing was performed with immunoSEQ multiplex PCR; in TCRdb, only in-frame clones are kept and a portion is missing. Of about 120,000 clones listed, about 88% were seen once; the top ten hold approximately 2.2%. Sample: blood. The receptors were gathered from a woman aged 70-85 years in good health. Both conserved end residues are part of each CDR3. The D gene is left open where the match is weak. Where a row states a size, it is once, few, many or the class of an expanded clone; other rows omit it.

d_call: TRBD1
v_call: TRBV9
clone_size: .
j_call: TRBJ1-1
cdr3_aa: CASSLRTGPDTEAFF
cdr3_nt: TGTGCCAGCAGCCTTAGGACAGGGCCGGACACTGAAGCTTTCTTT

d_call: .
v_call: TRBV7-9
clone_size: .
j_call: TRBJ1-2
cdr3_aa: CASIDLVGSGYTF
cdr3_nt: TGTGCCAGCATCGACCTTGTGGGGAGTGGCTACACCTTC

d_call: TRBD2
v_call: TRBV18
clone_size: few
j_call: TRBJ2-7
cdr3_aa: CASSSTSGGYEQYF
cdr3_nt: TGTGCCAGCTCATCGACTAGCGGGGGATACGAGCAGTACTTC

d_call: .
v_call: TRBV5-3
clone_size: once
j_call: TRBJ1-5
cdr3_aa: CARSLGGCPQHF
cdr3_nt: TGTGCCAGAAGCTTGGGTGGGTGCCCCCAGCATTTT

d_call: TRBD1
v_call: TRBV18
clone_size: .
j_call: TRBJ1-3
cdr3_aa: CASSPTGTGSGNTIYF
cdr3_nt: TGTGCCAGCTCACCCACCGGGACAGGCTCTGGAAACACCATATATTTT

d_call: TRBD1
v_call: TRBV10-3
clone_size: .
j_call: TRBJ1-2
cdr3_aa: CAITGDLNYGYTF
cdr3_nt: TGTGCCATTACAGGGGACCTGAACTATGGCTACACCTTC

d_call: TRBD2
v_call: TRBV3-1/TRBV3-2
clone_size: .
j_call: TRBJ2-1
cdr3_aa: CASSHATSGVANEQFF
cdr3_nt: TGTGCCAGCAGCCATGCAACTAGCGGGGTTGCGAATGAGCAGTTCTTC

d_call: TRBD1
v_call: TRBV7-8
clone_size: few
j_call: TRBJ1-4
cdr3_aa: CASSTSGQGGEKLFF
cdr3_nt: TGTGCCAGCAGCACCTCGGGACAGGGGGGTGAAAAACTGTTTTTT

d_call: .
v_call: TRBV7-2
clone_size: .
j_call: TRBJ1-3
cdr3_aa: CASSLFRPSGNTIYF
cdr3_nt: TGTGCCAGCAGCTTATTTCGGCCTTCAGGAAACACCATATATTTT

d_call: .
v_call: TRBV5-6
clone_size: .
j_call: TRBJ2-3
cdr3_aa: CASSLGWGATTSTQYF
cdr3_nt: TGTGCCAGCAGCTTGGGGTGGGGGGCTACAACTAGTACGCAGTATTTT

d_call: .
v_call: TRBV3-1/TRBV3-2
clone_size: once
j_call: TRBJ2-6
cdr3_aa: CASRHSSGANVLTF
cdr3_nt: TGTGCCAGCAGGCACAGCTCTGGGGCCAACGTCCTGACTTTC

d_call: .
v_call: TRBV5-1
clone_size: .
j_call: TRBJ1-1
cdr3_aa: CASSLNSVNTEAFF
cdr3_nt: TGCGCCAGCAGCTTGAATAGTGTGAACACTGAAGCTTTCTTT

d_call: .
v_call: TRBV3-1/TRBV3-2
clone_size: .
j_call: TRBJ2-5
cdr3_aa: CASSREGRWETQYF
cdr3_nt: TGTGCCAGCAGCCGAGAGGGGCGGTGGGAGACCCAGTACTTC

d_call: .
v_call: TRBV5-4
clone_size: .
j_call: TRBJ1-1
cdr3_aa: CASSLGASPGSTEAFF
cdr3_nt: TGTGCCAGCAGCTTGGGAGCATCCCCCGGGAGCACTGAAGCTTTCTTT

d_call: TRBD1
v_call: TRBV7-9
clone_size: .
j_call: TRBJ1-1
cdr3_aa: CASSSTGGPSNTEAFF
cdr3_nt: TGTGCCAGCAGTTCAACAGGGGGCCCCTCAAACACTGAAGCTTTCTTT

d_call: .
v_call: TRBV15
clone_size: .
j_call: TRBJ2-3
cdr3_aa: CATSRVGTAPSTDTQYF
cdr3_nt: TGTGCCACCAGCAGAGTAGGTACCGCTCCTAGCACAGATACGCAGTATTTT

d_call: .
v_call: TRBV7-8
clone_size: .
j_call: TRBJ1-4
cdr3_aa: CASSLVRATNEKLFF
cdr3_nt: TGTGCCAGCAGCTTAGTTAGGGCAACTAATGAAAAACTGTTTTTT

d_call: .
v_call: TRBV19
clone_size: .
j_call: TRBJ1-5
cdr3_aa: CASSGTPDSNQPQHF
cdr3_nt: TGTGCCAGTAGTGGAACACCCGATAGCAATCAGCCCCAGCATTTT

d_call: TRBD2
v_call: TRBV4-1
clone_size: .
j_call: TRBJ2-5
cdr3_aa: CASSATPGGRETQYF
cdr3_nt: TGCGCCAGCAGCGCTACCCCGGGGGGACGGGAGACCCAGTACTTC

d_call: .
v_call: TRBV5-4
clone_size: .
j_call: TRBJ2-2
cdr3_aa: CASSTGTDFLNPGELFF
cdr3_nt: TGTGCCAGCAGCACCGGGACGGATTTCTTAAATCCCGGGGAGCTGTTTTTT

d_call: TRBD1
v_call: TRBV7-9
clone_size: few
j_call: TRBJ1-2
cdr3_aa: CASSLMDRTKGYTF
cdr3_nt: TGTGCCAGCAGCTTGATGGACAGGACCAAGGGCTACACCTTC

d_call: TRBD1
v_call: TRBV29-1
clone_size: .
j_call: TRBJ2-3
cdr3_aa: CSVEDHRGTDTQYF
cdr3_nt: TGCAGCGTTGAAGACCACAGGGGAACAGATACGCAGTATTTT

d_call: TRBD2
v_call: TRBV29-1
clone_size: .
j_call: TRBJ2-1
cdr3_aa: CSVAGGASGDNEQFF
cdr3_nt: TGCAGCGTGGCAGGCGGGGCTAGCGGGGACAATGAGCAGTTCTTC

d_call: .
v_call: TRBV6-6
clone_size: .
j_call: TRBJ1-1
cdr3_aa: CASSSGRAEAFF
cdr3_nt: TGTGCCAGCAGCTCGGGCAGGGCCGAAGCTTTCTTT

d_call: TRBD2
v_call: TRBV7-9
clone_size: .
j_call: TRBJ2-1
cdr3_aa: CASSKTSGGVSYNEQFF
cdr3_nt: TGTGCCAGCAGCAAAACTAGCGGGGGGGTCTCCTACAATGAGCAGTTCTTC

d_call: TRBD1
v_call: TRBV5-6
clone_size: .
j_call: TRBJ2-6
cdr3_aa: CASSLPGGAGANVLTF
cdr3_nt: TGTGCCAGCAGCTTGCCAGGGGGCGCTGGGGCCAACGTCCTGACTTTC

d_call: .
v_call: TRBV6-2/TRBV6-3
clone_size: .
j_call: TRBJ2-1
cdr3_aa: CASSLGRNEQFF
cdr3_nt: TGTGCCAGCAGTCTCGGTCGCAATGAGCAGTTCTTC

d_call: TRBD1
v_call: TRBV5-5
clone_size: .
j_call: TRBJ2-7
cdr3_aa: CASSPLPGQPYEQYF
cdr3_nt: TGTGCCAGCAGCCCCCTTCCGGGACAGCCCTACGAGCAGTACTTC

d_call: TRBD2
v_call: TRBV10-3
clone_size: .
j_call: TRBJ2-1
cdr3_aa: CAITTSGGGEQFF
cdr3_nt: TGTGCCATCACGACTAGCGGGGGGGGTGAGCAGTTCTTC

d_call: .
v_call: TRBV7-3
clone_size: .
j_call: TRBJ1-1
cdr3_aa: CASRKGVEDTEAFF
cdr3_nt: TGTGCCAGCAGAAAGGGGGTTGAGGACACTGAAGCTTTCTTT

d_call: TRBD2
v_call: TRBV5-1
clone_size: .
j_call: TRBJ2-1
cdr3_aa: CASSAGGPGNEQFF
cdr3_nt: TGCGCCAGCAGCGCGGGGGGGCCGGGGAATGAGCAGTTCTTC

d_call: .
v_call: TRBV18
clone_size: .
j_call: TRBJ1-1
cdr3_aa: CASSPSAGRYGEAFF
cdr3_nt: TGTGCCAGCTCACCATCGGCAGGGCGGTATGGTGAAGCTTTCTTT

d_call: TRBD1
v_call: TRBV29-1
clone_size: once
j_call: TRBJ2-2
cdr3_aa: CSVPGQYTGELFF
cdr3_nt: TGCAGCGTGCCGGGACAGTACACCGGGGAGCTGTTTTTT

d_call: .
v_call: TRBV12-3/TRBV12-4
clone_size: .
j_call: TRBJ1-1
cdr3_aa: CASSTGSTEAFF
cdr3_nt: TGTGCCAGCAGCACAGGGTCCACTGAAGCTTTCTTT